A single sample is the source of the 5 T cell receptor beta chains below, sequenced in a study of beta chain features in type 1 diabetes. Reverse transcription of all isolated RNA meant that expressed TCRB transcripts were sequenced. Assay used: immunoSEQ multiplex PCR; TCRdb lists only in-frame clones, some missing. This sample yields around 430,000 clones, of which 30% are seen a single time; 0.05% to 0.065% belongs to the top ten. The sample taken for sequencing was naive CD4+ T cells from blood. The receptors originated from a man between 18 and 29 years old in good health.

V and J are TRBV27 and TRBJ2-1; weak D call: TRBD1 (5 bases). V was shortened by 5 bases and J by 5 bases, with 16 bases between the two germline ends. Germline V gene lookup returns CDR1 MNHEY and CDR2 SMNVEV (reference sequence). This CDR3 is built from 15 residues. CDR3 in DNA: TGTGCCAGCAGTCCCCTCGGGTGGGGCAACAATGAGCAGTTCTTC. Its protein product is CASSPLGWGNNEQFF.

This chain uses TRBV29-1 with TRBJ2-7, with 12 bases matching TRBD2. The CDR3 has 13 amino acids. From germline, CDR1 is SQVTM and CDR2 ANQGSEA. Trimming removed 4 bases from V and 2 bases from J; junction bases left unmatched: 0. This CDR3 reads CSVGTSGTYEQYF. The DNA of the CDR3 is TGCAGCGTTGGGACTAGCGGGACCTACGAGCAGTACTTC.

This clone was observed a handful of times. The chain employs TRBV9 and TRBJ2-2; D call uncertain. The CDR3 contains 14 residues. CDR1 and CDR2 from the germline V gene are SGDLS and YYNGEE. The V and J ends lost 2 bases and 0 bases respectively, with 5 bases between them. The CDR3 loop is CASSVTPNTGELFF. CDR3 coding DNA: TGTGCCAGCAGCGTTACACCGAACACCGGGGAGCTGTTTTTT.

The chain carries TRBV14 and TRBJ2-3; D is unclear. CDR3 length equals 18 residues. Per the germline V gene, CDR1 is SGHDN and CDR2 is FVKESK. With 2 bases removed from V and 2 bases from J, the gap between germline ends came to 20 bases. The CDR3 sequence is CASSQRWRILIHTDTQYF. CDR3 bases: TGTGCCAGCAGCCAAAGGTGGAGAATACTAATACACACAGATACGCAGTATTTT.

V and J are TRBV9 and TRBJ2-6; D possibly matches TRBD1 or TRBD2 (5 bases each). V lost 4 bases and J lost 3, with 20 bases in between. This CDR3 is 18 amino acids long. Per the germline V gene, CDR1 is SGDLS and CDR2 is YYNGEE. The CDR3 DNA sequence: TGTGCCAGCAGCCCCTTTGGGGGTGTTCTGAGTGGGGCCAACGTCCTGACTTTC. Translated: CASSPFGGVLSGANVLTF.